The rows below give T cell receptor beta chains drawn from one sample of a study of technical replicates of blood from four donors. Assay used: immunoSEQ multiplex PCR; TCRdb lists only in-frame clones, some missing. The table lists 67,000 or so clones, less than 97% of them singletons. The sequenced sample was T cells isolated from PBMCs. Receptor source: a human donor in good health. Each CDR3 is given with its conserved first and last residue. Each record gives: J gene, clone size, D gene, CDR3 length, V gene, CDR3 DNA, CDR3 protein. A D gene is named only where the DNA matches it firmly. Rows give clone size only sometimes, using once, few, many, or a class for an expanded clone.

>TRBJ1-1|.|TRBD1|15|TRBV6-1
TGTGCCAGCACACAACCGGGACAGGGGAGGGGAGTAGCTTTCTTT
CASTQPGQGRGVAFF
>TRBJ1-1|.|.|12|TRBV5-4
TGTGCCAGCAGCTCTCCGAACACTGAAGCTTTCTTT
CASSSPNTEAFF
>TRBJ2-3|.|.|14|TRBV29-1
TGCAGCGTAAGCCCCCGGAGGGAGACAGATACGCAGTATTTT
CSVSPRRETDTQYF
>TRBJ1-1|.|TRBD1|14|TRBV29-1
TGCAGCGTTGCCCTGGAAGGGGACAGACTTGAAGCTTTCTTT
CSVALEGDRLEAFF
>TRBJ2-7|.|TRBD2|17|TRBV5-6
TGTGCCAGCAGTGTTGCGTGGGGACTAGCGGATTCCTACGAGCAGTACTTC
CASSVAWGLADSYEQYF
>TRBJ1-1|.|.|15|TRBV7-6
TGTGCCAGCAGCTTTTCAGGAGGCACACACACTGAAGCTTTCTTT
CASSFSGGTHTEAFF
>TRBJ1-5|.|.|16|TRBV6-6
TGTGCCAGCAGTCCCGTCGGACAGTCCTTCCGGCAGCCCCAGCATTTT
CASSPVGQSFRQPQHF
>TRBJ1-1|.|.|12|TRBV6-6
TGTGCCAGCAGTTACCGAGACACTGAAGCTTTCTTT
CASSYRDTEAFF
>TRBJ2-7|.|TRBD1|14|TRBV30
TGTGCCTGGAGCCGACAGGGCCCAATCTACGAGCAGTACTTC
CAWSRQGPIYEQYF
>TRBJ2-7|.|.|13|TRBV28
TGTGCCAGCGCGGTGCAGGGTGAGGCCGAGCAGTACTTC
CASAVQGEAEQYF
>TRBJ2-1|.|TRBD2|13|TRBV2
TGTGCCAGCATCGGCGGGGGGGCGGATGAGCAGTTCTTC
CASIGGGADEQFF
>TRBJ2-3|.|TRBD2|15|TRBV4-2
TGTGCCAGCAGCCGAGAGCGGGGCCCCACAGATACGCAGTATTTT
CASSRERGPTDTQYF
>TRBJ1-5|.|TRBD1|15|TRBV19
TGTGCCAGTAGTCCAGGACAGGCTAGCAATCAGCCCCAGCATTTT
CASSPGQASNQPQHF
>TRBJ1-2|.|.|11|TRBV30
TGTGCCTGGAGTGGAGTCTATGGCTACACCTTC
CAWSGVYGYTF
>TRBJ2-7|.|.|16|TRBV4-1
TGCGCCAGCAGCCAAGGCCCGGCCCTAGGGGCCCTCGAGCAGTACTTC
CASSQGPALGALEQYF
>TRBJ2-1|once|TRBD2|17|TRBV4-1
TGCGCCAGCAGCCAAGGACTAGCGGGGGGGGGCTACAATGAGCAGTTCTTC
CASSQGLAGGGYNEQFF
>TRBJ2-3|.|TRBD2|15|TRBV6-5
TGTGCCAGCAGTTACTTCCTAGCGGGTTCAGATACGCAGTATTTT
CASSYFLAGSDTQYF
>TRBJ1-2|.|TRBD1|14|TRBV6-1
TGTGCCAGCAAGGGCAGGGGGCTGAACTATGGCTACACCTTC
CASKGRGLNYGYTF
>TRBJ1-2|.|.|14|TRBV9
TGTGCCAGCAGCGTAGGTCTCGCTAACTATGGCTACACCTTC
CASSVGLANYGYTF
>TRBJ1-2|once|TRBD1|11|TRBV29-1
TGCAGCATCAGGGGGGTGAGGGGCTACACCTTC
CSIRGVRGYTF
>TRBJ2-1|.|TRBD2|15|TRBV6-4
TGTGCCAGCAGTACCCGCAGCGGGGACTACAATGAGCAGTTCTTC
CASSTRSGDYNEQFF
>TRBJ2-2|.|TRBD2|17|TRBV15
TGTGCCACCAGGACTCCTCAGGGCGGGAGAGTAGGCGGGGAGCTGTTTTTT
CATRTPQGGRVGGELFF
>TRBJ2-5|.|TRBD2|15|TRBV7-7
TGTGCCAGCAGCCAATCAAGTCGCGGGGGGGAGACCCAGTACTTC
CASSQSSRGGETQYF
>TRBJ1-1|.|TRBD1|13|TRBV11-3
TGTGCCAGCAGCCGTGACAGGGGCACTGAAGCTTTCTTT
CASSRDRGTEAFF
>TRBJ1-5|.|.|15|TRBV6-1
TGTGCCAGCAGTCTTTGGAGGGCCTCTGATCAGCCCCAGCATTTT
CASSLWRASDQPQHF
>TRBJ2-5|.|TRBD1|17|TRBV6-1
TGTGCCAGCAGTGAAGCGTTCCCCCAGGGGGTTAGAGAGACCCAGTACTTC
CASSEAFPQGVRETQYF
>TRBJ1-3|once|TRBD1|17|TRBV7-8
TGTGCCAGCAGCTTGGCCGGGACAGCAAGCTCTGGAAACACCATATATTTT
CASSLAGTASSGNTIYF
>TRBJ1-5|.|TRBD1|16|TRBV6-4
TGTGCCAGCAGTGAAGGGGGGACAGGAATAAATCAGCCCCAGCATTTT
CASSEGGTGINQPQHF
>TRBJ2-7|.|.|12|TRBV6-5
TGTGCCAGCAGGACTTCTCCCTACGAGCAGTACTTC
CASRTSPYEQYF
>TRBJ2-3|.|TRBD1|13|TRBV29-1
TGCAGCGTTGTAGGGACAGGGGCAGATACGCAGTATTTT
CSVVGTGADTQYF
>TRBJ1-1|.|.|13|TRBV28
TGTGCCAGCAGCTCGACAGCGAACACTGAAGCTTTCTTT
CASSSTANTEAFF
>TRBJ1-2|.|.|13|TRBV19
TGTGCCAGTAGTATAGAGGCCAGCTATGGCTACACCTTC
CASSIEASYGYTF
>TRBJ1-1|once|.|15|TRBV28
TGTGCCAGCAGTCCTCCGGAGGGTATGAACACTGAAGCTTTCTTT
CASSPPEGMNTEAFF
>TRBJ2-7|.|.|12|TRBV30
TGTGCCTGGACGGGGGTTAATAACGAGCAGTACTTC
CAWTGVNNEQYF
>TRBJ1-1|.|TRBD1|13|TRBV11-3
TGTGCCAGCAGCTCCAGGACAGGGAGGGTAGCTTTCTTT
CASSSRTGRVAFF
>TRBJ2-1|.|TRBD2|14|TRBV30
TGTGCCTGGAAGAAGACTAGCGCGGACAATGAGCAGTTCTTC
CAWKKTSADNEQFF
>TRBJ1-5|once|.|12|TRBV7-8
TGTGCCAGCAGCATGACAGGTCAGCCCCAGCATTTT
CASSMTGQPQHF